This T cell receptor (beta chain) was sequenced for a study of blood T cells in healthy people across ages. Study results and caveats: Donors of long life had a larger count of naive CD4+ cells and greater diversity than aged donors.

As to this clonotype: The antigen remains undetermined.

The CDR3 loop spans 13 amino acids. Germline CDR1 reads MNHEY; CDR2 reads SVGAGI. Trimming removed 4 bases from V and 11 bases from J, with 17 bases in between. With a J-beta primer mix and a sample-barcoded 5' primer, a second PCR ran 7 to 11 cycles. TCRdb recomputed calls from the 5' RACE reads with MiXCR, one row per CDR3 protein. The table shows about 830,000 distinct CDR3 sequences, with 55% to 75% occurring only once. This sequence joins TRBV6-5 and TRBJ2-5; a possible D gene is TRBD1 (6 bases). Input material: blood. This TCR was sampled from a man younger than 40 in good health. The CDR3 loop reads CASSWGQTGEQYF. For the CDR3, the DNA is TGTGCCAGCAGTTGGGGGCAAACGGGTGAGCAGTACTTC.